This T cell receptor beta chain was documented in a study of Graves' ophthalmopathy and Graves' hyperthyroidism. RNA transcripts were the template, and TCR beta CDR3 regions were amplified from them. Scientists carried out first-round RT-PCR using HTBI primers and then a second-round multiplex PCR. TCRdb analysed the multiplex PCR reads with MiXCR anew, one entry per CDR3 protein. The table has 230,000 or so distinct CDR3 sequences, around 50% seen once. The material sequenced was peripheral blood. This receptor was taken from an adult man with Graves' ophthalmopathy.

As DNA, the CDR3 is TGTGCCAGCAGCTTGTCTCTAGCGGGAGCCGTCGTAAGAGCCCAGTACTTC. Its protein is CASSLSLAGAVVRAQYF. The rearrangement uses TRBV12-3 or TRBV12-4 and TRBJ2-5, with 10 bases that match TRBD2. The CDR3 length is 17 residues. Trimming at V came to 6 bases and at J to 9 bases, leaving 19 bases not matched to a gene.